A single sample gave rise to the 6 T cell receptor beta chains below, sequenced in a study of T cell repertoires in aging, cancer and after chemotherapy. A mixed TRB-A/B primer pool amplified rearranged TRB by multiplex touch-down PCR. TCRdb redid the calling of the multiplex PCR reads with MiXCR, one entry per CDR3 protein. The sample records roughly 4,500 distinct CDR3 sequences, approximately 37% being singletons. TCR beta rearrangements were amplified from peripheral blood genomic DNA. Sample: blood. These receptors were obtained from a human donor with a solid tumor.

There are a few counts of this clonotype. V usage is TRBV6-1 and J usage is TRBJ1-6; weak D call: TRBD1 (5 bases). Trimming took off 6 bases at V and 7 bases at J, with 7 bases between the two ends. The CDR3 extends over 12 amino acids. The germline V gene encodes CDR1 MNHNS and CDR2 SASEGT. CDR3 coding DNA: TGTGCCAGCAGGACAGCGAATTCACCCCTCCACTTT. It codes for CASRTANSPLHF.

V usage is TRBV19 and J usage is TRBJ2-7, with TRBD1 matching 7 bases. The CDR3 extends over 15 amino acids. CDR1 and CDR2 (germline): LNHDA, SQIVND (reference sequence). With V trimmed by 3 bases and J by 6 bases, 11 bases remained unmatched. The CDR3 loop is CASSISTGLSFEQYF. The CDR3 DNA follows: TGTGCCAGTAGTATCTCGACAGGGTTAAGTTTCGAGCAGTACTTC.

V usage is TRBV5-6 and J usage is TRBJ1-5, with D hard to call. The CDR3 totals 13 residues. CDR1 and CDR2 from the germline V gene are SGHDT and YYEEEE. V lost 0 bases and J lost 4, with 5 bases in between. The CDR3 loop is CASSLAGNQPQHF. The CDR3 nucleotides are TGTGCCAGCAGCTTGGCGGGAAATCAGCCCCAGCATTTT.

The gene calls are TRBV20-1 and TRBJ2-1, with D maybe TRBD2 (7 bases). This CDR3 is 15 amino acids long. V was cut by 6 bases and J by 4 bases, with 19 bases left in between. The germline CDR1 and CDR2 sequences are DFQATT and SNEGSKA (reference sequence). CDR3 region: CSAQSRRGLYNEQFF. Here the CDR3 DNA reads TGCAGTGCCCAGAGTCGGCGGGGGCTATACAATGAGCAGTTCTTC.

By frequency in the sample, this clonotype is medium-sized. The chain couples TRBV29-1 to TRBJ2-1, with D tentatively TRBD1 (5 bases). Germline V gene lookup returns CDR1 SQVTM and CDR2 ANQGSEA. V dropped 6 bases and J dropped 9 bases, with 21 bases sitting between them. There are 14 residues in the CDR3. The CDR3 DNA reads TGCAGCGTCACCGAACTTGTAGGGGCCGCTGAGCAGTTCTTC. It translates to CSVTELVGAAEQFF.

This rearrangement joins TRBV28 to TRBJ2-7; the D gene is possibly TRBD2 (6 bases). The CDR3 consists of 15 residues. Germline CDR1 and CDR2: MDHEN and SYDVKM. Between the trimmed V and J ends, which lost 5 bases and 3 bases, there was a span of 17 bases. The CDR3 protein is CASSPPRDSGYEQYF. CDR3 nucleotides: TGTGCCAGCAGTCCCCCGAGGGACTCGGGCTACGAGCAGTACTTC.